This TCR beta chain was identified in a study of blood T cell repertoires in COVID-19. As for the study in general: T cells, B-cell-depleted T cells, or PBMCs provided the cDNA or gDNA that served as material.

This clone has a count of ten or more. Study members were between about 18 and 95 years old and lived in fewer than 30 US regions. Assignment of participants to cohorts was predicated upon participant-reported clinical history. The J segment lost 2 bases and the V segment lost 3 bases, leaving 5 bases of the junction unmatched. The CDR3 sequence is 15 residues long. CDR1 is MNHNS and CDR2 is SASEGT in the germline V gene. In the authors' methods: Reference gene primer amplification gave estimated nucleated cell counts. Method: immunoSEQ multiplex PCR; TCRdb's copy keeps in-frame clones and lacks some. The V and J calls and clone size were taken over from that table, and D and trimming were inferred from the DNA. The sample lists under 150,000 clones, 75% to 90% occurring once.

The sequenced sample consisted of PBMCs or T cells enriched from blood (not recorded which). This chain links TRBV6-1 with TRBJ2-7, with TRBD1 matching over 9 bases. This receptor was obtained from a man aged 25 to 40 who had recovered from COVID-19. CDR3 coding DNA: TGTGCCAGCAGTGATATGACAGGGGGGGCCTACGAGCAGTACGTC. It is translated as CASSDMTGGAYEQYV.